This TCR beta chain was obtained from a study of blood T cell repertoires in COVID-19. For the study at large: Donors in the United States, Italy and Spain gave samples during acute or convalescent COVID-19. PBMCs, B-cell-depleted T cells, or T cells provided the cDNA or gDNA that made up the material.

As processed by the authors: Amplification with reference gene primers provided the estimates of nucleated cell counts. The data were produced by immunoSEQ multiplex PCR, yet TCRdb's version contains in-frame clones alone and is incomplete. The DNA was the basis for D and trimming; V, J and clone size are from that table. The data hold about 250,000 clones, with 70% to 90% observed a single time. The CDR3 runs to 14 residues. The junction had 7 bases not matched to a gene; V was cut back by 4 bases and J by 7 bases. Germline V CDR1 and CDR2: SGHDT, YYEEEE. The study recruited people aged about 18 to 95 years across roughly 23 US areas.

This receptor was taken from a woman aged 50 to 60 with acute COVID-19. The V call is TRBV5-6, the J call TRBJ2-2; 7 nucleotides agree with TRBD1. The sequenced sample was PBMCs or T cells enriched from blood (not recorded which). For the CDR3, the DNA is TGTGCCAGCAGCGGAACAGGGGCGGACGGGGAGCTGTTTTTT. It codes for CASSGTGADGELFF.